This T cell receptor beta chain stems from a study of post-analysis software for immune sequencing data. At the level of the study: The disease courses spanned relapsing-remitting, secondary progressive and progressive-relapsing forms of multiple sclerosis.

Germline V lookup: CDR1 DFQATT, CDR2 SNEGSKA (reference sequence). Trimming removed 1 base from V and 3 bases from J, with 13 bases in between. CDR3 length: 14 amino acids. This clonotype was recorded a few times. The antigen remains undetermined. Broader study findings: Compared against controls, patients with multiple sclerosis displayed significantly lower normalized Chao1 diversity. There were a handful of TRBV segments more frequent in patients than controls, and TRBV5-6, TRBV5-1 and TRBV20-1 were among them.

Unique molecular identifiers were built into the TCR beta cDNA libraries. When about 0.85 to 11 million T cells were used, they gave approximately 530,000 cDNA molecules. TCRdb independently ran MiXCR on the PCR reads; one entry per CDR3 protein. This table has over 700,000 distinct CDR3 sequences, around 27% appearing once. Sequencing used blood. V gene TRBV20-1 combines with J gene TRBJ2-7, with D tentatively TRBD1 or TRBD2 (5 bases each). This receptor was taken from a girl between 10 and 17 years old with multiple sclerosis. In DNA, the CDR3 is TGCAGTGCTAGAGGGGACGGAGAAAACTACGAGCAGTACTTC. Amino acid sequence: CSARGDGENYEQYF.